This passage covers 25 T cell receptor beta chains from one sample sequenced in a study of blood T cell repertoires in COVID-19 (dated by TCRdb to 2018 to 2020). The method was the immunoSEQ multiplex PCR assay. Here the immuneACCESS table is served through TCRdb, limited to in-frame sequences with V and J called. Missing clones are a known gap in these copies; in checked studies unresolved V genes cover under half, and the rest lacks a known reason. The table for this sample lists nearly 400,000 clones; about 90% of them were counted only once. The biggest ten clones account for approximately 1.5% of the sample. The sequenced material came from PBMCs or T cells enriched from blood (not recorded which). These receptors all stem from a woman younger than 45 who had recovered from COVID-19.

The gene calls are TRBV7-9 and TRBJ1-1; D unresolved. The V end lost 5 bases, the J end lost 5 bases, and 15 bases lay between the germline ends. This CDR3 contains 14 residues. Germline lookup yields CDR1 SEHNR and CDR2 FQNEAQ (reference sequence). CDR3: CASSEGLPRTEAFF. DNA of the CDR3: TGTGCCAGCAGCGAGGGTTTACCTCGGACTGAAGCTTTCTTT.

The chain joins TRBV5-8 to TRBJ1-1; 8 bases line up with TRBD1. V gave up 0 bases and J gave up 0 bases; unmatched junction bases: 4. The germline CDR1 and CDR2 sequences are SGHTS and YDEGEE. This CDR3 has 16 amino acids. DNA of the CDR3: TGTGCCAGCAGCTTGGGACAGGGGCTAATGAACACTGAAGCTTTCTTT. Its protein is CASSLGQGLMNTEAFF.

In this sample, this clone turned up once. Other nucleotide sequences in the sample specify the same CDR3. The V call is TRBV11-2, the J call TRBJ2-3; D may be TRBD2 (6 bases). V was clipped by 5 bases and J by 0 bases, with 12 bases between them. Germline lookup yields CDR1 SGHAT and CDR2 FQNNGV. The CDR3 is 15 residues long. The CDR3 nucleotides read TGTGCCAGCAGCCTCGTCGCGGGGAGCACAGATACGCAGTATTTT. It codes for CASSLVAGSTDTQYF.

The CDR3 is CASSQDLGARVMNTEAFF. CDR3 bases: TGCGCCAGCAGCCAAGACCTCGGAGCGAGGGTCATGAACACTGAAGCTTTCTTT. The rearrangement joins TRBV4-3 to TRBJ1-1; D is unresolved. Deletions cut 0 bases from V and 0 bases from J, with 17 bases between. Germline CDR1 and CDR2: LGHNA and YSLEER. The length of the CDR3 is 18 residues.

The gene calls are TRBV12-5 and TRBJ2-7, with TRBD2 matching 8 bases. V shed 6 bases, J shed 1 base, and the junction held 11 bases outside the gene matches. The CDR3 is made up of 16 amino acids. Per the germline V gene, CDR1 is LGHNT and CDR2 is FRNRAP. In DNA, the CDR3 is TGTGCTAGTGGCTCCCACGCGGGGGGCCAGTCCTACGAGCAGTACTTC. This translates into CASGSHAGGQSYEQYF. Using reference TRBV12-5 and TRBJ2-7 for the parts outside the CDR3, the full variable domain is DARVTQTPRHKVTEMGQEVTMRCQPILGHNTVFWYRQTMMQGLELLAYFRNRAPLDDSGMPKDRFSAEMPDATLATLKIQPSEPRDSAVYFCASGSHAGGQSYEQYFGPGTRLTVT.

This CDR3 reads CASSPGQSLETQYF. In DNA form, the CDR3 reads TGCGCCAGCAGCCCGGGACAGAGCCTAGAGACCCAGTACTTC. The chain recombines TRBV5-1 with TRBJ2-5, with TRBD1 identical over 7 bases. Losses at the gene ends were 4 bases for V and 4 bases for J; bases not matched to a gene: 7. The CDR3 sequence is 14 residues long. Germline V gives CDR1 SGHRS, CDR2 YFSETQ.

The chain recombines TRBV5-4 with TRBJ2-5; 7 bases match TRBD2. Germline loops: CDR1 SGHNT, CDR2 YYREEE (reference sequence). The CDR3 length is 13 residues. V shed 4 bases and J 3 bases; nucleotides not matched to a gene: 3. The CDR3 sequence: CASSLGREETQYF. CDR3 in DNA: TGTGCCAGCAGCCTTGGGAGGGAAGAGACCCAGTACTTC.

This CDR3 is CASSLAPTGGSSSSEAFF. In DNA, the CDR3 is TGTGCCAGCTCTCTCGCACCGACAGGGGGCTCATCTAGTTCTGAAGCTTTCTTT. This chain links TRBV18 with TRBJ1-1; TRBD1 matches 10 bases. With 6 bases clipped from V and 6 bases from J, the junction kept 19 bases outside the gene matches. CDR3 length: 18 amino acids. Germline values: CDR1 KGHSH, CDR2 LQKENI.

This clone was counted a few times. DNA of the CDR3: TGTGCCAGCAGCTCGGGACAGGCGGAAGAAAAACTGTTTTTT. Translation gives CASSSGQAEEKLFF. The rearrangement links TRBV11-1 to TRBJ1-4; the match to TRBD1 covers 8 bases. CDR3 length: 14 residues. Trimming cost V 4 bases and J 8 bases; bases outside gene matches: 6. Looked up from germline, CDR1 is SGHAT and CDR2 is FQDESV (reference sequence).

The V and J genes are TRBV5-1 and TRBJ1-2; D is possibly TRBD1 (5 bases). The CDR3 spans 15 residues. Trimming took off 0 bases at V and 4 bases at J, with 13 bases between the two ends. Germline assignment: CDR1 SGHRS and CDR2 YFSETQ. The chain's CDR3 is CASSLDGGYAYGYTF. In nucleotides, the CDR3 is TGCGCCAGCAGCTTGGATGGGGGGTATGCCTATGGCTACACCTTC.

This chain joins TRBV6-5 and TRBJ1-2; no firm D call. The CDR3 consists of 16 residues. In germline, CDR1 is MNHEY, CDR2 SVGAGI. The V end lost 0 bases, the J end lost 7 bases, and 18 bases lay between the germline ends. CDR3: CASSYSIEGVDGGYTF. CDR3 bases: TGTGCCAGCAGTTACTCGATCGAGGGCGTTGACGGTGGCTACACCTTC.

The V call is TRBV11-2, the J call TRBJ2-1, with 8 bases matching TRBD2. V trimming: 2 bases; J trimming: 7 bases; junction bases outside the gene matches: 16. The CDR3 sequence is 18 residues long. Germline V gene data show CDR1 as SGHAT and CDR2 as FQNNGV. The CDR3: CASSLSAMREVFENEQFF. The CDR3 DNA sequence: TGTGCCAGCAGCTTAAGTGCGATGCGGGAGGTCTTTGAGAATGAGCAGTTCTTC.

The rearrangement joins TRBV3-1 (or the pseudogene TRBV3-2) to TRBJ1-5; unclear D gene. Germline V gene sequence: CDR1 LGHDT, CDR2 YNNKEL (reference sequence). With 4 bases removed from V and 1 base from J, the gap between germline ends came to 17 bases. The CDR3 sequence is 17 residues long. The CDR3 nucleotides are TGTGCCAGCAGCCCGACCACCGGACCGGGGAGCAATCAGCCCCAGCATTTT. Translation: CASSPTTGPGSNQPQHF.

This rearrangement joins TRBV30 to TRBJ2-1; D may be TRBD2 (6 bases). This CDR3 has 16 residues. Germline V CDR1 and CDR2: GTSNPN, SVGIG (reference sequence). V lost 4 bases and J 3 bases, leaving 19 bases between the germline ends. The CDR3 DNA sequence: TGTGCCTGGATCAATGTACTGGGACTTAACTACAATGAGCAGTTCTTC. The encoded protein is CAWINVLGLNYNEQFF.

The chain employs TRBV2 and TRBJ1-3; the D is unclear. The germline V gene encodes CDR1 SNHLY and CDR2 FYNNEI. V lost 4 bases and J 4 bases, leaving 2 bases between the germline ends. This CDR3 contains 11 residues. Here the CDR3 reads CASSAGNTIYF. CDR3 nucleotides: TGTGCCAGCAGTGCAGGAAACACCATATATTTT.

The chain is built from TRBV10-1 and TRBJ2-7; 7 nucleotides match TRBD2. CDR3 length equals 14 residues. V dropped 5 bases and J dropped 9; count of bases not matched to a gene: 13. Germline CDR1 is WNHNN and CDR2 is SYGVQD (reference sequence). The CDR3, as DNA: TGCGCCAGCAGTCCTCTAAGGCGGGAGCAACTGCAGTACTTC. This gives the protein CASSPLRREQLQYF.

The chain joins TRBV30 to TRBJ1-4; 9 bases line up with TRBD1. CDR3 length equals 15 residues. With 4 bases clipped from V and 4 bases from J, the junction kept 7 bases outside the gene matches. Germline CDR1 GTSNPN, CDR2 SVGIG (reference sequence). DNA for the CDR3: TGTGCCTGGACCTTTCAGACAGGGGGTAATGAAAAACTGTTTTTT. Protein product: CAWTFQTGGNEKLFF.

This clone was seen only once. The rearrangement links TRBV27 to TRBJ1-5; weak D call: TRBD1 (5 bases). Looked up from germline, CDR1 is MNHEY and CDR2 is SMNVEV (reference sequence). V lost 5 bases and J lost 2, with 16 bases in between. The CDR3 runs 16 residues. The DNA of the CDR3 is TGTGCCAGCAGTCCCTGGTCAGGCAGGGGCAATCAGCCCCAGCATTTT. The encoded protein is CASSPWSGRGNQPQHF.

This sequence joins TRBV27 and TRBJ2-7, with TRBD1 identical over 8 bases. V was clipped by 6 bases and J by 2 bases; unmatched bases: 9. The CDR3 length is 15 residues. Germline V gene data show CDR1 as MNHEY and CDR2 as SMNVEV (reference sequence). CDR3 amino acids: CASSPTGAWTYEQYF. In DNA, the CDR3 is TGTGCCAGCAGCCCGACAGGGGCCTGGACCTACGAGCAGTACTTC.

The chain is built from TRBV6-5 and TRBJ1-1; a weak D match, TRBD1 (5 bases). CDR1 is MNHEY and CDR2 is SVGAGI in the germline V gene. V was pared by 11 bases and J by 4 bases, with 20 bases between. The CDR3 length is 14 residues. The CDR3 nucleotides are TGTGCCGCAGGGCGTGGGGGAGCGGGCACTGAAGCTTTCTTT. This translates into CAAGRGGAGTEAFF.

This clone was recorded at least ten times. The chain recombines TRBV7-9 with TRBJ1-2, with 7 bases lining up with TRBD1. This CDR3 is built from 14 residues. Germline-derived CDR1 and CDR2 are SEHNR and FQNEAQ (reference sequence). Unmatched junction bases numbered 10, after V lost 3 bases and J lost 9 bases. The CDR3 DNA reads TGTGCCAGCAGCTTCCAGGGGGGTATATTCCGCTACACCTTC. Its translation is CASSFQGGIFRYTF.

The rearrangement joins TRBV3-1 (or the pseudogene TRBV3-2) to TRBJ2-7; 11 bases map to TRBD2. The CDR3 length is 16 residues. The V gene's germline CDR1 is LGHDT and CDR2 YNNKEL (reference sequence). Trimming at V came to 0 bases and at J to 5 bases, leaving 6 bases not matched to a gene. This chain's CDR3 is CASSQDSGGAGNEQYF. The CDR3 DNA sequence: TGTGCCAGCAGCCAAGATAGCGGGGGGGCTGGAAACGAGCAGTACTTC.

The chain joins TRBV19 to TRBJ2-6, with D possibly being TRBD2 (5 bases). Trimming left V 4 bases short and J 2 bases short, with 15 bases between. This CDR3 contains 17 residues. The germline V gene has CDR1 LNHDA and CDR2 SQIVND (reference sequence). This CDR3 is CASSTRLQFTGANVLTF. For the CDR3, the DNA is TGTGCCAGTAGTACCAGACTACAGTTTACTGGGGCCAACGTCCTGACTTTC.

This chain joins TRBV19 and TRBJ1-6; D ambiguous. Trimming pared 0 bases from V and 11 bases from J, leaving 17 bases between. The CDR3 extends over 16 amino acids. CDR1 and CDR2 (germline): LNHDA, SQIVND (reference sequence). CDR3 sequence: CASSIDPARPAAPLHF. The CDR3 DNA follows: TGTGCCAGTAGTATAGATCCGGCACGGCCGGCGGCACCCCTCCACTTT.

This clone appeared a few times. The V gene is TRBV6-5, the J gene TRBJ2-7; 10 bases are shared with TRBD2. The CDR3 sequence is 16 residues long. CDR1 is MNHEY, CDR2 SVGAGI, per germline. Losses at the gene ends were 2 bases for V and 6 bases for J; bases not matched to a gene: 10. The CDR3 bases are TGTGCCAGCAGTTACGAAGGAGCGGGGGGGCCCCGCGAGCAGTACTTC. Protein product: CASSYEGAGGPREQYF.